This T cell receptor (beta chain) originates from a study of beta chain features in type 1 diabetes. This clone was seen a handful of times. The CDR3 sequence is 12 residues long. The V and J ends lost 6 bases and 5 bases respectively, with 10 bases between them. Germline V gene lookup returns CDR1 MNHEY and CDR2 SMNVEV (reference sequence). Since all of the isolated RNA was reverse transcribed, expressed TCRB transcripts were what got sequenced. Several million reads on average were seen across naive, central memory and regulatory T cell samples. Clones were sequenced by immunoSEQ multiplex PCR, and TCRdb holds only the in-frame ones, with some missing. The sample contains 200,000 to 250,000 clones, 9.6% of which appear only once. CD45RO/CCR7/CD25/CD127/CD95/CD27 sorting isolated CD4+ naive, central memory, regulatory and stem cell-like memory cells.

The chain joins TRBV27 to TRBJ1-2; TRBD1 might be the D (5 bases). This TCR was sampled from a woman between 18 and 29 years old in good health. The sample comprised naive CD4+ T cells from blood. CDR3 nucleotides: TGTGCCAGCAGGCGGGACGTTTATGGCTACACCTTC. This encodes CASRRDVYGYTF.